This T cell receptor beta chain was identified during a study of CDR3 diversity in severe acne. For this clonotype: Being one base from a much bigger clone, this may be a read error.

TCRdb itself ran the PCR reads through MiXCR, one entry per CDR3 protein. The sample includes more than 80,000 distinct CDR3 sequences, 49% of them seen just once. Germline-derived CDR1 and CDR2 are SNHLY and FYNNEI. The CDR3 loop spans 14 amino acids. The sequenced material came from blood. The chain carries TRBV2 and TRBJ2-2, with D perhaps being TRBD1 or TRBD2 (5 bases each). The receptor was derived from a male donor with severe acne vulgaris. The CDR3 reads CASKGKKGIGEPFF. CDR3 in DNA: TGTGCCAGCAAAGGGAAAAAGGGGATCGGGGAGCCGTTTTTT.